A selection of T cell receptor beta chains follows, all from one sample in a study of blood T cell repertoires in COVID-19. This table comes from immunoSEQ multiplex PCR, and its TCRdb copy is limited to in-frame clones, with some not included. The table includes 250,000 or so clones, 70% to 90% detected once. The sequenced sample consisted of peripheral blood. All receptors come from a woman in her 30s with active or convalescent COVID-19. Each CDR3 is given with its conserved first and last residue. The order of the fields is D gene, V gene, clone size, J gene, CDR3 protein, CDR3 DNA. The D gene is left open where the match is weak. Clone size is shown for a subset of rows, as once, few, many or a class of expanded clone.

NA	TRBV4-2	NA	TRBJ2-1	CASSQDERTQQFF	TGTGCCAGCAGCCAAGATGAGAGGACACAGCAGTTCTTC
NA	TRBV5-4	NA	TRBJ2-4	CASSSSGMKNIQYF	TGTGCCAGCAGCTCCTCCGGGATGAAAAACATTCAGTACTTC
NA	TRBV9	NA	TRBJ2-2	CASSVSTGELFF	TGTGCCAGCAGCGTTTCAACCGGGGAGCTGTTTTTT
NA	TRBV5-4	NA	TRBJ1-1	CASSPYVTGNTEAFF	TGTGCCAGCAGCCCCTATGTGACAGGGAACACTGAAGCTTTCTTT
NA	TRBV5-4	NA	TRBJ1-6	CASSGRGSSYNSPLHF	TGTGCCAGCAGCGGCCGGGGGAGCTCCTATAATTCACCCCTCCACTTT
NA	TRBV6-1	once	TRBJ2-1	CASSEEGPTYNEQFF	TGTGCCAGCAGTGAGGAGGGGCCGACCTACAATGAGCAGTTCTTC
NA	TRBV4-3	NA	TRBJ1-1	CASSQTPGATEAFF	TGCGCCAGCAGCCAAACTCCGGGAGCTACTGAAGCTTTCTTT
NA	TRBV4-2	few	TRBJ1-5	CASSQDVQQPQHF	TGTGCCAGCAGCCAAGATGTACAGCAGCCCCAGCATTTT
NA	TRBV5-6	NA	TRBJ1-5	CASSFWGLELRQPQHF	TGTGCCAGCAGCTTTTGGGGCCTGGAGTTGAGGCAGCCCCAGCATTTT
TRBD1	TRBV7-9	once	TRBJ1-6	CASSASGTVGNSPLHF	TGTGCCAGCAGCGCATCCGGGACAGTTGGGAATTCACCCCTCCACTTT
NA	TRBV18	NA	TRBJ1-1	CASSQSRTEAFF	TGTGCCAGCTCACAGTCGAGGACTGAAGCTTTCTTT
NA	TRBV5-1	NA	TRBJ1-1	CASTPTAGNTEAFF	TGCGCCAGCACTCCTACAGCGGGGAACACTGAAGCTTTCTTT
TRBD1	TRBV3-1/TRBV3-2	NA	TRBJ1-6	CASSQYRGNNSPLHF	TGTGCCAGCAGCCAATACAGGGGAAATAATTCACCCCTCCACTTT
NA	TRBV24-1	NA	TRBJ2-3	CATSDTQRDTQYF	TGTGCCACCAGTGATACTCAACGGGATACGCAGTATTTT
NA	TRBV27	NA	TRBJ2-3	CASSRTYGTDTQYF	TGTGCCAGCAGTCGGACATACGGCACAGATACGCAGTATTTT
NA	TRBV25-1	NA	TRBJ1-2	CASSLQDYGYTF	TGTGCCAGCAGTCTCCAGGACTATGGCTACACCTTC
TRBD1	TRBV7-2	NA	TRBJ2-2	CASSPIQGSGELFF	TGTGCCAGCAGCCCAATACAGGGGTCAGGGGAGCTGTTTTTT
TRBD1	TRBV19	once	TRBJ1-1	CASSIDFRTGTVMNTEAFF	TGTGCCAGTAGTATAGATTTCAGGACAGGGACCGTAATGAACACTGAAGCTTTCTTT
TRBD1	TRBV7-9	NA	TRBJ2-7	CASSSGTGFYEQYF	TGTGCCAGCAGCTCCGGGACAGGGTTCTACGAGCAGTACTTC
NA	TRBV7-3	NA	TRBJ2-2	CASSPYGRQDLNTGELFF	TGTGCCAGCAGCCCCTATGGGAGGCAGGACCTGAACACCGGGGAGCTGTTTTTT
TRBD1	TRBV5-1	NA	TRBJ1-3	CASSGRTGGNTIYF	TGCGCCAGCAGCGGTCGGACAGGGGGAAACACCATATATTTT
TRBD2	TRBV7-7	NA	TRBJ2-5	CASSLRRASGDQETQYF	TGTGCTAGCAGCTTGAGGAGGGCTAGCGGGGATCAAGAGACCCAGTACTTC
NA	TRBV6-5	NA	TRBJ1-1	CASSYSDDSYTEAFF	TGTGCCAGCAGTTACTCTGACGACAGTTACACTGAAGCTTTCTTT
TRBD2	TRBV6-2/TRBV6-3	once	TRBJ2-3	CASSQTAGGWADTQYF	TGTGCCAGCAGTCAGACCGCGGGGGGATGGGCAGATACGCAGTATTTT
NA	TRBV6-5	once	TRBJ2-1	CASSPGQPNYNEQFF	TGTGCCAGCAGTCCAGGACAGCCCAACTACAATGAGCAGTTCTTC
NA	TRBV4-2	NA	TRBJ1-5	CASSQDGEANQPQHF	TGTGCCAGCAGCCAAGATGGCGAGGCGAATCAGCCCCAGCATTTT
NA	TRBV5-1	NA	TRBJ1-6	CASSTDSQRSNNSPLHF	TGCGCCAGCAGTACGGACAGCCAACGCTCTAATAATTCACCCCTCCACTTT
NA	TRBV19	few	TRBJ1-1	CASSIRGGNTEAFF	TGTGCCAGTAGTATAAGGGGAGGGAACACTGAAGCTTTCTTT
NA	TRBV30	once	TRBJ1-2	CAWSAGTFGYTF	TGTGCCTGGAGCGCCGGGACTTTTGGCTACACCTTC
TRBD1	TRBV4-3	NA	TRBJ2-5	CASSRQRGQGQETQYF	TGCGCCAGCAGCCGTCAGAGGGGGCAGGGTCAAGAGACCCAGTACTTC
TRBD1	TRBV4-2	once	TRBJ2-1	CASSPDRGPYNEQFF	TGTGCCAGCAGCCCCGACAGGGGGCCTTACAATGAGCAGTTCTTC
TRBD1	TRBV19	NA	TRBJ1-5	CASSIGTVGLANQPQHF	TGTGCCAGTAGTATCGGGACAGTAGGATTGGCCAATCAGCCCCAGCATTTT
TRBD2	TRBV18	NA	TRBJ2-2	CASSPRSSGSSGELFF	TGTGCCAGCTCACCACGTTCTAGCGGGAGTTCCGGGGAGCTGTTTTTT
TRBD1	TRBV28	NA	TRBJ1-2	CASIPWGQGGAGYTF	TGTGCCAGCATCCCTTGGGGACAGGGGGGGGCTGGCTACACCTTC
TRBD1	TRBV15	once	TRBJ1-3	CATSRVGPTGLHTIYF	TGTGCCACCAGCAGAGTCGGACCGACAGGGCTTCACACCATATATTTT
TRBD1	TRBV16	NA	TRBJ1-1	CASSQSGQGGTEAFF	TGTGCCAGCAGCCAATCTGGACAGGGAGGCACTGAAGCTTTCTTT
NA	TRBV19	NA	TRBJ1-5	CASSIAAGNQPQHF	TGTGCCAGTAGTATAGCCGCAGGCAATCAGCCCCAGCATTTT